Listed here are 13 T cell receptor beta chains from one sample, sequenced in a study of identical twins. MiXCR, run by TCRdb on the 5' RACE reads, gives a single entry per CDR3 protein. The repertoire has 550,000 to 700,000 distinct CDR3 sequences, around 21% of them found once; the top ten carry 4.3%. This same sample was also taken into another study, of T cells expressing NK-cell markers.

Input material: PBMCs. These receptors all stem from a woman under 30 in good health.

This clonotype was picked up many times. The V gene is TRBV7-3, the J gene TRBJ2-1; D assignment may be TRBD1 or TRBD2 (5 bases each). Per the germline V gene, CDR1 is SGHTA and CDR2 is FQGTGA. V lost 5 bases to trimming and J lost 0 bases, with 8 bases between them. The CDR3 consists of 14 residues. CDR3 amino acids: CASSMGPSYNEQFF. The CDR3 bases are TGTGCCAGCAGCATGGGACCCTCCTACAATGAGCAGTTCTTC.

This sequence joins TRBV2 and TRBJ1-4, with D perhaps matching TRBD1 (5 bases). Looked up from germline, CDR1 is SNHLY and CDR2 is FYNNEI. Between the trimmed V and J ends, which lost 7 bases and 8 bases, there was a span of 14 bases. The CDR3 is made up of 13 amino acids. The CDR3 reads CASKAQGLEKLFF. The CDR3, as DNA: TGTGCCAGCAAGGCGCAGGGTCTCGAAAAACTGTTTTTT.

The rearrangement links TRBV12-5 to TRBJ2-5; 10 bases line up with TRBD2. V was clipped by 7 bases and J by 2 bases; unmatched bases: 7. This CDR3 is built from 15 residues. The germline CDR1 and CDR2 sequences are LGHNT and FRNRAP. CDR3 protein: CASATRTSGQETQYF. The DNA for the CDR3 is TGTGCTAGTGCGACCCGGACTAGCGGACAAGAGACCCAGTACTTC.

The chain carries TRBV3-1 and TRBJ2-7; weak D call: TRBD2 (5 bases). CDR1 is LGHDT, CDR2 YNNKEL, per germline (reference sequence). The V and J ends lost 4 bases and 7 bases respectively, with 14 bases between them. CDR3 size: 13 residues. Here the CDR3 DNA reads TGTGCCAGCAGCCGCCGAGGGTCGGCGGAGCAGTACTTC. Translated: CASSRRGSAEQYF.

In this sample, this clonotype turned up a few times. The V and J genes are TRBV20-1 and TRBJ2-3; no reliable D call. The germline CDR1 and CDR2 sequences are DFQATT and SNEGSKA (reference sequence). The V and J ends lost 4 bases and 4 bases respectively, with 9 bases between them. The CDR3 covers 12 residues. CDR3 residues: CSATPGADTQYF. The CDR3 DNA is TGCAGTGCTACTCCTGGAGCAGATACGCAGTATTTT.

CDR3 loop: CSALTGSVFF. The CDR3 nucleotides read TGCAGTGCTTTGACAGGGTCGGTATTCTTC. J is TRBJ2-1 and V is TRBV20-1, with 7 bases that match TRBD1. The germline gives CDR1 DFQATT, CDR2 SNEGSKA (reference sequence). V was pared by 5 bases and J by 16 bases, with 8 bases of the junction left unmatched. The CDR3 is 10 amino acids.

Ten or more counts support this clonotype. This sequence joins TRBV12-3 or TRBV12-4 and TRBJ2-7; D is unresolved. There are 12 residues in the CDR3. V was clipped by 6 bases and J by 3 bases, with 9 bases between them. CDR3 nucleotides: TGTGCCAGCAGGGGTATCAGCTACGAGCAGTACTTC. Protein product: CASRGISYEQYF.

This clonotype was seen many times. The chain combines TRBV29-1 with TRBJ2-2; 9 bases map to TRBD1. Germline values: CDR1 SQVTM, CDR2 ANQGSEA. V was clipped by 4 bases and J by 7 bases; unmatched bases: 7. The CDR3 sequence is 14 residues long. In nucleotides, the CDR3 is TGCAGCGTTGGTAGGACAGGGGACTTCGGGGAGCTGTTTTTT. Translated: CSVGRTGDFGELFF.

The CDR3 loop is CASSPVAVAGAYEQYF. In nucleotides, the CDR3 is TGTGCCAGCAGTCCCGTAGCCGTAGCGGGAGCCTACGAGCAGTACTTC. V and J are TRBV12-3 or TRBV12-4 and TRBJ2-7, with 9 bases aligning to TRBD2. The CDR3 runs to 16 residues. J lost 2 bases, V lost 5 bases, and 10 bases had no gene match.

The gene calls are TRBV20-1 and TRBJ2-1; 12 bases are a match to TRBD2. Trimming removed 4 bases from V and 6 bases from J; junction bases left unmatched: 10. The CDR3 runs 16 residues. The germline V gene encodes CDR1 DFQATT and CDR2 SNEGSKA (reference sequence). The CDR3 sequence is CSATTLLAGGGNEQFF. The CDR3 coding sequence is TGCAGTGCTACTACTTTACTAGCGGGAGGTGGCAATGAGCAGTTCTTC.

The J gene is TRBJ2-3, the V gene TRBV29-1, with D uncertain. Germline V gene sequence: CDR1 SQVTM, CDR2 ANQGSEA. The CDR3 spans 14 residues. The CDR3 DNA sequence: TGCAGTCGCAACAGAACGGTCGGCACAGATACGCAGTATTTT. Its protein is CSRNRTVGTDTQYF.

This clonotype was found a few times. The V and J genes are TRBV9 and TRBJ2-1, with 10 bases that match TRBD2. CDR3 length equals 14 residues. Germline V gene sequence: CDR1 SGDLS, CDR2 YYNGEE. V trimming: 10 bases; J trimming: 4 bases; junction bases outside the gene matches: 8. CDR3 sequence reads: CALLGLAEYNEQFF. DNA of the CDR3: TGTGCCCTACTCGGACTAGCGGAATACAATGAGCAGTTCTTC.

This clonotype has just a few counts. The gene calls are TRBV27 and TRBJ2-3; D may match TRBD1 or TRBD2 (5 bases each). The CDR3 is made up of 14 amino acids. Germline V CDR1 and CDR2: MNHEY, SMNVEV (reference sequence). The V end was cut by 2 bases, the J end by 7 bases, with 13 bases between. CDR3 amino acids: CASSLTSGANTQYF. The CDR3 DNA reads TGTGCCAGCAGTTTAACTTCCGGGGCGAATACGCAGTATTTT.